A selection of T cell receptor beta chains follows, all from one sample in a study of blood T cell repertoires in COVID-19. TCRdb's copy holds only in-frame clones and misses some; the assay was immunoSEQ multiplex PCR. Seen here are some 17,000 clones, roughly 82% observed once, and the top ten hold roughly 28%. Sequencing used peripheral blood. The receptors were gathered from a woman between 65 and 79 years old with active COVID-19. CDR3s include the opening cysteine and the closing phenylalanine or tryptophan. D genes are given only for firm matches. Clone size appears in some rows only: once, few, many, or a class for an expanded clone.

V	D	length	J	size	CDR3	DNA
TRBV12-3/TRBV12-4	NA	11	TRBJ2-2	once	CASRATGELFF	TGTGCCAGCAGGGCCACCGGGGAGCTGTTTTTT
TRBV15	NA	15	TRBJ2-5	NA	CATSREAGRVKTQYF	TGTGCCACCAGCAGAGAGGCCGGCAGGGTGAAGACCCAGTACTTC
TRBV7-2	NA	17	TRBJ2-1	NA	CASSLRPPSGLYNEQFF	TGTGCCAGCAGCCTGCGACCCCCCAGCGGACTATACAATGAGCAGTTCTTC
TRBV6-5	NA	15	TRBJ2-7	NA	CASSLKGGVSYEQYF	TGTGCCAGCAGTCTCAAGGGGGGGGTAAGCTACGAGCAGTACTTC
TRBV19	NA	16	TRBJ1-1	NA	CASRSGGRLVNTEAFF	TGTGCCAGTAGGTCAGGAGGAAGGTTGGTGAACACTGAAGCTTTCTTT
TRBV2	TRBD1	14	TRBJ2-7	NA	CASSPRTGGYEQYF	TGTGCCAGCAGCCCTAGGACAGGGGGCTACGAGCAGTACTTC
TRBV9	TRBD1	12	TRBJ1-2	few	CASRGQTYGYTF	TGTGCCAGCAGGGGACAGACCTATGGCTACACCTTC
TRBV9	TRBD1	15	TRBJ2-7	few	CASSLRDRGSYEQYF	TGTGCCAGCAGCCTCCGGGACAGGGGCTCCTACGAGCAGTACTTC
TRBV2	NA	14	TRBJ2-6	NA	CASGGRSGANVLTF	TGTGCCAGCGGGGGCAGGAGTGGGGCCAACGTCCTGACTTTC
TRBV2	TRBD2	17	TRBJ2-3	NA	CASSPLAGDWGTDTQYF	TGTGCCAGCAGTCCATTAGCGGGAGATTGGGGCACAGATACGCAGTATTTT
TRBV29-1	NA	13	TRBJ1-5	NA	CSVGGEAGTAQHF	TGCAGCGTAGGTGGGGAAGCGGGGACGGCCCAGCATTTT
TRBV10-3	TRBD1	16	TRBJ1-2	NA	CATKNRTGDLFYGYTF	TGTGCCACAAAAAACCGGACAGGCGACCTTTTCTATGGCTACACCTTC
TRBV10-1	NA	16	TRBJ2-4	once	CASSEYPGWCQNIQYF	TGCGCCAGCAGTGAGTACCCAGGTTGGTGCCAAAACATTCAGTACTTC
TRBV11-3	NA	13	TRBJ1-4	NA	CASSPGFGEKLFF	TGTGCCAGCAGCCCAGGGTTCGGCGAAAAACTGTTTTTT
TRBV6-2/TRBV6-3	TRBD2	17	TRBJ2-1	NA	CASSYSPPAGVYNEQFF	TGTGCCAGCAGTTACTCCCCCCCCGCGGGGGTCTACAATGAGCAGTTCTTC
TRBV6-1	NA	15	TRBJ2-7	NA	CASSDRQVTGYEQYF	TGTGCCAGCAGTGACCGACAGGTTACCGGCTACGAGCAGTACTTC
TRBV6-6	TRBD2	15	TRBJ2-1	few	CASTTLAGVGGEQFF	TGTGCCAGCACCACCCTAGCGGGGGTTGGAGGTGAGCAGTTCTTC
TRBV9	TRBD2	17	TRBJ2-2	NA	CASSAPTSGPNTGELFF	TGTGCCAGCAGCGCGCCGACTAGCGGGCCGAACACCGGGGAGCTGTTTTTT
TRBV2	NA	12	TRBJ1-4	NA	CASKGDGEKLFF	TGTGCCAGCAAGGGGGACGGGGAAAAACTGTTTTTT
TRBV5-8	TRBD2	13	TRBJ2-7	NA	CASSLAGGTEQYF	TGTGCCAGCAGCTTGGCGGGGGGGACCGAGCAGTACTTC
TRBV2	TRBD2	14	TRBJ2-7	NA	CASTRGLAVYEQYF	TGTGCCAGCACCCGGGGACTAGCGGTCTACGAGCAGTACTTC
TRBV21-1	NA	14	TRBJ1-2	NA	CASSKDGQPYGYTF	TGTGCCAGCAGCAAAGATGGACAGCCCTATGGCTACACCTTC
TRBV21-1	NA	17	TRBJ2-4	NA	CASSKVRGSAAKNIQYF	TGTGCCAGCAGCAAAGTGAGGGGGAGCGCGGCCAAAAACATTCAGTACTTC
TRBV7-2	NA	16	TRBJ2-5	NA	CASSASEGSGQETQYF	TGTGCCAGCAGCGCCTCCGAGGGATCGGGCCAAGAGACCCAGTACTTC
TRBV11-3	TRBD2	15	TRBJ2-1	once	CASSLGLAVNNEQFF	TGTGCCAGCAGCTTAGGACTAGCGGTAAACAATGAGCAGTTCTTC
TRBV5-1	NA	15	TRBJ2-5	NA	CASTIVGRGGETQYF	TGCGCCAGCACCATCGTAGGCAGGGGTGGAGAGACCCAGTACTTC
TRBV7-9	TRBD1	15	TRBJ2-5	NA	CASSLGTGPQETQYF	TGTGCCAGCAGCTTAGGGACAGGGCCTCAAGAGACCCAGTACTTC
TRBV11-2	NA	12	TRBJ2-7	NA	CASSPFPGEQYF	TGTGCCAGCAGCCCCTTCCCGGGAGAGCAGTACTTC
TRBV6-5	TRBD1	13	TRBJ2-7	NA	CASSLTGAYEQYF	TGTGCCAGCAGCTTGACAGGGGCCTACGAGCAGTACTTC
TRBV7-9	NA	15	TRBJ1-1	NA	CASSLSGVESTEAFF	TGTGCCAGCAGCCTATCGGGGGTTGAGAGCACTGAAGCTTTCTTT
TRBV5-5	TRBD2	17	TRBJ2-1	NA	CASSPLVWTSGDNEQFF	TGTGCCAGCAGCCCCCTTGTCTGGACTAGCGGAGACAATGAGCAGTTCTTC
TRBV7-9	NA	15	TRBJ1-3	NA	CASSSAYRDGNTIYF	TGTGCCAGCAGCTCCGCTTACAGGGATGGAAACACCATATATTTT
TRBV5-1	NA	16	TRBJ2-5	NA	CASSLALQGREETQYF	TGCGCCAGCAGCTTGGCCCTCCAGGGTAGAGAAGAGACCCAGTACTTC
TRBV27	NA	15	TRBJ2-6	NA	CASSFQGTGANVLTF	TGTGCCAGCAGTTTTCAGGGGACTGGGGCCAACGTCCTGACTTTC
TRBV5-6	NA	15	TRBJ1-4	few	CASSGDMGSNEKLFF	TGTGCCAGCAGCGGGGATATGGGGAGTAATGAAAAACTGTTTTTT
TRBV2	NA	14	TRBJ1-5	few	CASSTFTGGQPQHF	TGTGCCAGCAGTACTTTTACGGGGGGTCAGCCCCAGCATTTT
TRBV4-3	NA	15	TRBJ2-1	NA	CASSQDRLAGNEQFF	TGCGCCAGCAGCCAAGATCGGCTAGCAGGCAATGAGCAGTTCTTC
TRBV5-6	NA	14	TRBJ1-4	NA	CASSLALSYEKLFF	TGTGCCAGCAGCTTGGCCTTGAGCTATGAAAAACTGTTTTTT
TRBV7-9	NA	14	TRBJ2-2	NA	CASSLEAGTGELFF	TGTGCCAGCAGCTTAGAAGCAGGGACCGGGGAGCTGTTTTTT
TRBV9	TRBD2	16	TRBJ2-1	NA	CASSPWTSGNYNEQFF	TGTGCCAGCAGCCCCTGGACTAGCGGGAACTACAATGAGCAGTTCTTC
TRBV6-5	NA	14	TRBJ1-1	NA	CASVKTGGNTEAFF	TGTGCCAGCGTTAAGACGGGAGGGAACACTGAAGCTTTCTTT
TRBV28	NA	16	TRBJ1-6	NA	CASSLLGGDYNSPLHF	TGTGCCAGCAGTTTATTGGGGGGTGATTATAATTCACCCCTCCACTTT
TRBV20-1	NA	16	TRBJ2-3	NA	CSASPGVQTSTDTQYF	TGCAGTGCTAGTCCGGGAGTCCAGACTAGCACAGATACGCAGTATTTT
TRBV3-1/TRBV3-2	NA	12	TRBJ1-4	NA	CASSHFYEKLFF	TGTGCCAGCAGCCATTTCTACGAAAAACTGTTTTTT
TRBV11-2	TRBD2	16	TRBJ2-3	NA	CASSRGLAGVQDTQYF	TGTGCCAGCAGCCGAGGACTAGCGGGAGTCCAAGATACGCAGTATTTT
TRBV6-1	TRBD2	18	TRBJ2-7	NA	CASSERPLIAGKVYEQYF	TGTGCCAGCAGTGAAAGACCCCTGATAGCGGGAAAAGTTTACGAGCAGTACTTC
TRBV7-8	NA	14	TRBJ1-2	NA	CASSPRQENYGYTF	TGTGCCAGCAGCCCTCGACAGGAAAATTATGGCTACACCTTC
TRBV9	TRBD2	14	TRBJ2-5	NA	CASSPGTSGETQYF	TGTGCCAGCAGCCCAGGGACTAGCGGAGAGACCCAGTACTTC
TRBV10-2	TRBD1	13	TRBJ1-5	NA	CASSGQGSQPQHF	TGCGCCAGCAGTGGACAGGGGAGTCAGCCCCAGCATTTT
TRBV20-1	TRBD1	11	TRBJ1-1	few	CSAVQGAEAFF	TGCAGTGCTGTCCAGGGGGCTGAAGCTTTCTTT
TRBV19	TRBD1	17	TRBJ2-1	once	CASSSSTGTVTGNEQFF	TGTGCCAGTAGTAGCTCGACCGGGACAGTTACGGGGAATGAGCAGTTCTTC
TRBV19	NA	14	TRBJ2-5	NA	CASSIESSEETQYF	TGTGCCAGTAGTATAGAATCTAGCGAAGAGACCCAGTACTTC
TRBV6-2/TRBV6-3	TRBD1	17	TRBJ2-7	NA	CASSYSPGTGLNYEQYF	TGTGCCAGCAGTTACAGCCCCGGGACAGGGTTGAACTACGAGCAGTACTTC
TRBV7-3	NA	13	TRBJ2-5	NA	CASSRRGPETQYF	TGTGCCAGCAGCCGAAGGGGTCCGGAGACCCAGTACTTC